The 10 T cell receptor beta chains below come from one sample, sequenced in a study of blood T cell repertoires in COVID-19. Sequencing used immunoSEQ multiplex PCR; TCRdb keeps in-frame clones, though not all of them. The sample consists of approximately 210,000 clones, around 89% of them appearing once. Sequencing was done on a sample of peripheral blood. All receptors derive from a woman aged 40 to 50 with acute or convalescent COVID-19.

The gene calls are TRBV7-8 and TRBJ2-5, with 11 nucleotides matching TRBD2. Germline CDR1 is SGHVS and CDR2 is FQNEAQ. V dropped 6 bases and J dropped 4; count of bases not matched to a gene: 13. The CDR3 has 17 residues. CDR3 loop: CASRSGTSGEGGETQYF. The CDR3 bases are TGTGCCAGCAGATCCGGGACTAGCGGTGAAGGGGGAGAGACCCAGTACTTC.

The V call is TRBV6-6, the J call TRBJ1-2; D is undetermined. Germline CDR1 is MNHNY and CDR2 is SVGAGI (reference sequence). The germline V and J ends were trimmed by 0 bases and 2 bases, with 10 bases remaining between them. The CDR3 runs 15 residues. CDR3: CASSYSEGSNYGYTF. CDR3 nucleotide sequence: TGTGCCAGCAGTTACTCGGAGGGCTCAAACTATGGCTACACCTTC.

The chain has TRBV24-1 and TRBJ2-1; TRBD1 aligns across 9 bases. The CDR3 is 15 residues long. The ends lost 5 bases at V and 8 bases at J; junction bases unmatched: 9. Germline V CDR1 and CDR2: KGHDR, SFDVKD. The CDR3 DNA is TGTGCCACCAGTGGTGCCGGGACAGGGTTTGATGAGCAGTTCTTC. It translates to CATSGAGTGFDEQFF.

This clone was counted between two and nine times. The chain joins TRBV4-2 to TRBJ2-1; TRBD2 matches at 10 bases. The germline gives CDR1 LGHNA, CDR2 YNFKEQ. The ends lost 1 base at V and 6 bases at J; junction bases unmatched: 6. The CDR3 is 16 residues long. Here the CDR3 reads CASSQGLAGEGNEQFF. In nucleotides, the CDR3 is TGTGCCAGCAGCCAAGGGCTAGCGGGGGAGGGCAATGAGCAGTTCTTC.

The genes are TRBV7-9 and TRBJ1-1, with D possibly being TRBD1 (5 bases). Germline CDR1 and CDR2: SEHNR and FQNEAQ (reference sequence). V lost 2 bases, J lost 4 bases, and 17 bases lay in between. The CDR3 covers 16 residues. The CDR3 here is CASSLSAGGLVTEAFF. The CDR3 region has the DNA TGTGCCAGCAGCTTATCCGCCGGGGGGTTGGTCACTGAAGCTTTCTTT.

In DNA form, the CDR3 reads TGTGCCAGCAGCAAAGCATTTCTCTACGGGGTGAACACCGGGGAGCTGTTTTTT. Encoded protein: CASSKAFLYGVNTGELFF. This chain connects TRBV21-1 to TRBJ2-2; whether TRBD2, the table's D call, matches the DNA was not checked. TRBV21-1 is annotated as a pseudogene. CDR3 size: 18 residues.

The chain uses TRBV5-5 and TRBJ2-5; 11 bases line up with TRBD2. V trimming: 4 bases; J trimming: 5 bases; junction bases outside the gene matches: 13. Germline assignment: CDR1 SGHKS and CDR2 YYEKEE (reference sequence). The CDR3 runs to 17 residues. CDR3 nucleotides: TGTGCCAGCAGCCGAAAGGGAAATAGCGGGGGGGATGAGACCCAGTACTTC. Translated, it gives CASSRKGNSGGDETQYF.

The chain uses TRBV11-3 and TRBJ2-3; 9 nucleotides agree with TRBD1. The CDR3 runs to 16 residues. Trimming cost V 3 bases and J 2 bases; bases outside gene matches: 6. From germline, CDR1 is SGHNT and CDR2 YENEEA. Here the CDR3 reads CASSFSGQGVTDTQYF. CDR3 sequence (DNA): TGTGCCAGCAGCTTCTCGGGACAGGGCGTCACAGATACGCAGTATTTT.

The J gene is TRBJ1-1, the V gene TRBV12-3 or TRBV12-4, with D hard to call. CDR3 length: 12 residues. V was shortened by 9 bases and J by 1 base, with 9 bases between the two germline ends. CDR3 residues: CASTQSNTEAFF. For the CDR3, the DNA is TGTGCCAGTACACAATCGAACACTGAAGCTTTCTTT.

Here the CDR3 DNA reads TGTGCCACCGGCGGCCTCCTACGGGACACCGGGACGACAGATACGCAGTATTTT. Protein: CATGGLLRDTGTTDTQYF. V gene TRBV10-3 combines with J gene TRBJ2-3; maybe TRBD1 (6 bases). The CDR3 is 18 amino acids. V dropped 10 bases and J dropped 3 bases, with 29 bases sitting between them. Germline V gene lookup returns CDR1 ENHRY and CDR2 SYGVKD.